This entry lists 15 T cell receptor beta chains sequenced from one sample in a study of blood T cells in healthy people across ages. Alongside a J-beta primer mix, a sample-barcoded 5' primer served in a second PCR lasting about 7 to 12 cycles. TCRdb analysed the 5' RACE reads with MiXCR anew, one entry per CDR3 protein. This sample has some 900,000 distinct CDR3 sequences, with roughly 48% found just once. Sequenced: blood. The receptors were gathered from a man between 25 and 39 years old in good health.

The chain employs TRBV10-3 and TRBJ1-5; possible D gene TRBD1, 5 bases. CDR1 and CDR2 from the germline V gene are ENHRY and SYGVKD. V lost 2 bases and J lost 5, with 13 bases in between. This CDR3 has 15 amino acids. CDR3 bases: TGTGCCATCAGTGAGGCCAGGGAACAGGATCAGCCCCAGCATTTT. The encoded protein is CAISEAREQDQPQHF.

Comment on this clonotype: This may come from a read error, since a much larger clone is one base off. The chain joins TRBV7-2 to TRBJ2-7; D gene ambiguous. The CDR3 has 13 amino acids. Germline V gives CDR1 SGHTA, CDR2 FQGNSA. Trimming stripped 2 bases from V and 2 bases from J, with 7 bases between. The CDR3 sequence: CASSLKDAYEQYF. The CDR3 nucleotides are TGTGCCAGCAGCTTAAAGGACGCCTACGAGCAGTACTTC. Complete variable domain (other parts from reference TRBV7-2 and TRBJ2-7): GAGVSQSPSNKVTEKGKDVELRCDPISGHTALYWYRQSLGQGLEFLIYFQGNSAPDKSGLPSDRFSAERTGGSVSTLTIQRTQQEDSAVYLCASSLKDAYEQYFGPGTRLTVT.

This sequence joins TRBV5-1 and TRBJ2-7; the D gene is possibly TRBD2 (5 bases). This CDR3 contains 16 residues. Germline V gives CDR1 SGHRS, CDR2 YFSETQ. The germline V and J ends were trimmed by 2 bases and 0 bases, with 15 bases remaining between them. The CDR3 is CASSFSPGDNSYEQYF. Here the CDR3 DNA reads TGCGCCAGCAGCTTCTCCCCCGGGGATAACTCCTACGAGCAGTACTTC.

A remark on this clonotype: A single base separates this from a much larger clone, so it may be a read error. The genes are TRBV10-3 and TRBJ2-3; D is unclear. The CDR3 has 12 amino acids. Per germline, CDR1 ENHRY and CDR2 SYGVKD. Trimming shortened V by 8 bases and J by 4 bases, and 10 bases separated the two germline ends. The CDR3 nucleotides read TGTGCCATCGCGGCAGGTGCAGATACGCAGTATTTT. It specifies CAIAAGADTQYF.

The chain joins TRBV6-1 to TRBJ2-7; possible D gene TRBD1, 6 bases. Trimming stripped 3 bases from V and 4 bases from J, with 16 bases between. This CDR3 contains 15 residues. CDR1 and CDR2 (germline): MNHNS, SASEGT. CDR3 sequence reads: CASSEGAGQRYEQYF. In DNA form, the CDR3 reads TGTGCCAGCAGTGAGGGGGCTGGACAGAGGTACGAGCAGTACTTC.

The chain has TRBV4-3 and TRBJ2-1; unclear D gene. Germline assignment: CDR1 LGHNA and CDR2 YSLEER. CDR3 length: 15 amino acids. The V end was cut by 4 bases, the J end by 1 base, with 11 bases between. The CDR3 DNA reads as TGCGCCAGCAGCCTCATAAAGAGTTCCTACAATGAGCAGTTCTTC. It specifies CASSLIKSSYNEQFF.

This clonotype was recorded a few times. J is TRBJ2-1 and V is TRBV10-3; D not certain. Trimming took off 6 bases at V and 7 bases at J, with 7 bases between the two ends. The CDR3 is 11 amino acids. Germline V gene data show CDR1 as ENHRY and CDR2 as SYGVKD. The CDR3 DNA sequence: TGTGCCATCAGCCGATCGAATGAGCAGTTCTTC. Translated: CAISRSNEQFF.

The rearrangement links TRBV10-3 to TRBJ1-5; D remains unclear. The length of the CDR3 is 14 residues. Germline CDR1 ENHRY, CDR2 SYGVKD. Trimming pared 3 bases from V and 6 bases from J, leaving 12 bases between. Here the CDR3 reads CAISELRGGQPQHF. CDR3 sequence (DNA): TGTGCCATCAGTGAACTCCGGGGAGGTCAGCCCCAGCATTTT.

The chain is built from TRBV20-1 and TRBJ2-7; D is uncertain. The J call is in doubt because the DNA end fits TRBJ2-5 better. The CDR3 runs to 13 residues. Germline CDR1 reads DFQATT; CDR2 reads SNEGSKA (reference sequence). This CDR3 is CSASRGLVETQYF. In nucleotides, the CDR3 is TGCAGTGCTAGTCGAGGTTTAGTAGAGACCCAGTACTTC.

This clonotype was observed a few times. The chain carries TRBV4-2 and TRBJ2-3; 12 nucleotides agree with TRBD2. Germline assignment: CDR1 LGHNA and CDR2 YNFKEQ. The CDR3 length is 17 residues. V lost 3 bases to trimming and J lost 0 bases; unmatched junction nucleotides: 4. The chain's CDR3 is CASSQASGGASTDTQYF. As DNA, the CDR3 is TGTGCCAGCAGCCAGGCTAGCGGGGGGGCTAGCACAGATACGCAGTATTTT.

This chain connects TRBV25-1 to TRBJ1-1, with 9 bases identical to TRBD1. Per the germline V gene, CDR1 is MGHDK and CDR2 is SYGVNS. CDR3 length: 16 amino acids. The junction had 8 bases not matched to a gene; V was cut back by 3 bases and J by 3 bases. The CDR3 region has the DNA TGTGCCAGCAGTGACGGGGCGGGACAGGGCTACACTGAAGCTTTCTTT. It yields the protein CASSDGAGQGYTEAFF.

A few counts support this clonotype. This chain connects TRBV10-3 to TRBJ2-7, with a tentative D call TRBD1 (5 bases). The CDR3 runs to 14 residues. Germline V CDR1 and CDR2: ENHRY, SYGVKD. V lost 6 bases, J lost 0 bases, and 12 bases lay in between. In nucleotides, the CDR3 is TGTGCCATCAGCCCCAGCGACAGCTCCTACGAGCAGTACTTC. Encoded protein: CAISPSDSSYEQYF.

V gene TRBV28 combines with J gene TRBJ2-1; no firm D call. The V gene lost 6 bases and the J gene lost 8 bases, with 11 bases spanning the gap. CDR3 length: 12 residues. From germline, CDR1 is MDHEN and CDR2 SYDVKM. The CDR3 loop is CASSRDRDEQFF. CDR3 nucleotides: TGTGCCAGCAGCCGTGACCGCGATGAGCAGTTCTTC.

The sample holds many counts of this clonotype. V and J are TRBV7-2 and TRBJ2-3; a weak D match, TRBD2 (7 bases). The CDR3 length is 15 residues. Germline values: CDR1 SGHTA, CDR2 FQGNSA. V lost 2 bases and J 2 bases, leaving 11 bases between the germline ends. The CDR3 loop reads CASSLRGGSTDTQYF. For the CDR3, the DNA is TGTGCCAGCAGCTTACGCGGGGGCTCCACAGATACGCAGTATTTT.

This clonotype was counted only a few times. The chain recombines TRBV20-1 with TRBJ1-2, with a possible D match to TRBD1 (5 bases). CDR3 size: 12 residues. V was trimmed by 4 bases and J by 4 bases, leaving 10 bases between them. The germline V gene encodes CDR1 DFQATT and CDR2 SNEGSKA (reference sequence). CDR3 loop: CSATGTSYGYTF. DNA of the CDR3: TGCAGTGCTACTGGGACCTCCTATGGCTACACCTTC.